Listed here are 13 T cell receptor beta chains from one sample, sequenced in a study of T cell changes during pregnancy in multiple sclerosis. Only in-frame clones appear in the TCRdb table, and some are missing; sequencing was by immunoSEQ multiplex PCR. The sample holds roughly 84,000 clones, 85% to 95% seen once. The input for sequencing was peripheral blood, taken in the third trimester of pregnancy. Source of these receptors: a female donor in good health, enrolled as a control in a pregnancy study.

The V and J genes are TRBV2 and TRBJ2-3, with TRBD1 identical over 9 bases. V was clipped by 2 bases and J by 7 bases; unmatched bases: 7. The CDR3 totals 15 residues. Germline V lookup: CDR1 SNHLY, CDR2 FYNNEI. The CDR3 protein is CASSESGTGLYTQYF. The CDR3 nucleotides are TGTGCCAGCAGTGAATCCGGGACAGGGTTGTATACGCAGTATTTT.

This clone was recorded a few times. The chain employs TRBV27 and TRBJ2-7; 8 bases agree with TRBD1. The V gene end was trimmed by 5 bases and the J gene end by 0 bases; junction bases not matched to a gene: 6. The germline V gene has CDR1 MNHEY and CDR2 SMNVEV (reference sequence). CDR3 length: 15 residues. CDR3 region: CASSPRQGSSYEQYF. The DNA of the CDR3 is TGTGCCAGCAGTCCCCGACAGGGGAGCTCCTACGAGCAGTACTTC.

The CDR3 bases are TGTGCCAGCAGCTTAGGGTTAGCGGGCCGGGAGACCCAGTACTTC. This gives the protein CASSLGLAGRETQYF. The chain carries TRBV7-9 and TRBJ2-5; 7 positions match TRBD2. Losses at the gene ends were 1 base for V and 5 bases for J; bases not matched to a gene: 7. This CDR3 is 15 amino acids long. The germline V gene encodes CDR1 SEHNR and CDR2 FQNEAQ (reference sequence).

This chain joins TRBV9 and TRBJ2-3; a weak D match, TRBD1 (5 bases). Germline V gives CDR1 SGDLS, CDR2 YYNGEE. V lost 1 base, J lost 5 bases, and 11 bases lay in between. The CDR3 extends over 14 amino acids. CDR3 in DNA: TGTGCCAGCAGCGTAATGAAGGGGATAGATACGCAGTATTTT. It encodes CASSVMKGIDTQYF.

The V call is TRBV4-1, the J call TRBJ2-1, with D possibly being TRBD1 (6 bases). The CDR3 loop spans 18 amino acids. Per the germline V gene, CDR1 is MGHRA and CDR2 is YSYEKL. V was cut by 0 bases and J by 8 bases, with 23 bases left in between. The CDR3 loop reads CASSQDTIPLLSGDEQFF. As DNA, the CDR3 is TGCGCCAGCAGCCAAGATACAATCCCGCTGCTCTCAGGGGATGAGCAGTTCTTC.

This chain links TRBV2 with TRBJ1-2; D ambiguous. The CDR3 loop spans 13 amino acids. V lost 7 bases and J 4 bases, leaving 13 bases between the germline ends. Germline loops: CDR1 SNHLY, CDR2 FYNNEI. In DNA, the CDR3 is TGTGCCAGCACCGCGCCAGGTGCCTATGGCTACACCTTC. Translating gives CASTAPGAYGYTF.

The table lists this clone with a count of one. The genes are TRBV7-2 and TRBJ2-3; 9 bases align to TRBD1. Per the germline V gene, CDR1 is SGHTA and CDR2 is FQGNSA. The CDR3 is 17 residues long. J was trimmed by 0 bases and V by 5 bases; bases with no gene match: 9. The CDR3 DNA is TGTGCCAGCAGCCGAGGACAGGGGTTGTTGAGCACAGATACGCAGTATTTT. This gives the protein CASSRGQGLLSTDTQYF.

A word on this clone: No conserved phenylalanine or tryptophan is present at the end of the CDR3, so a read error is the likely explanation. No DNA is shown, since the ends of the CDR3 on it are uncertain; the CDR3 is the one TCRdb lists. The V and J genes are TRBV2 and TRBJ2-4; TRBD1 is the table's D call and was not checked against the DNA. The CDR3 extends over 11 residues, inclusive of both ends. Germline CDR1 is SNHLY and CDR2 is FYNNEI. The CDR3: CASSEGQGAII.

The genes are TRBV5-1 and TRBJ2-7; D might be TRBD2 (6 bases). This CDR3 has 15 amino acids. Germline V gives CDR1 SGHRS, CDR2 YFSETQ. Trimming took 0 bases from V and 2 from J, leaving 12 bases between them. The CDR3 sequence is CASSLVVAVTYEQYF. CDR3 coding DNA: TGCGCCAGCAGCTTGGTGGTAGCGGTTACCTACGAGCAGTACTTC.

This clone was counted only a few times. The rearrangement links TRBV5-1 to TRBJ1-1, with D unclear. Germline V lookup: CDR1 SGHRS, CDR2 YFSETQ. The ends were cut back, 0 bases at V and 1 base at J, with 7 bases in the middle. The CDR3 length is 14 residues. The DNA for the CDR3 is TGCGCCAGCAGCTTGGTACAGTGGAACACTGAAGCTTTCTTT. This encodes CASSLVQWNTEAFF.

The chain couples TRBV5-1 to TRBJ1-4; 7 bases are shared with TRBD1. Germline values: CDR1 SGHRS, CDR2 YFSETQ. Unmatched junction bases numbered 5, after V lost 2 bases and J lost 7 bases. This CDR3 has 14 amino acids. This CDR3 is CASSLQGFGEKLFF. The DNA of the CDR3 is TGCGCCAGCAGCTTACAGGGGTTTGGTGAAAAACTGTTTTTT.

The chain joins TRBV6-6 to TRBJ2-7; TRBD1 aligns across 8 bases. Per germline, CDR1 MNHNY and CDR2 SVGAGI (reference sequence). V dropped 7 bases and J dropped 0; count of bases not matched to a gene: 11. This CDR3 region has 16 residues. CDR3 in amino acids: CASTYSGTGDSYEQYF. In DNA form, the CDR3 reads TGTGCCAGCACATACTCCGGGACAGGCGACTCCTACGAGCAGTACTTC.

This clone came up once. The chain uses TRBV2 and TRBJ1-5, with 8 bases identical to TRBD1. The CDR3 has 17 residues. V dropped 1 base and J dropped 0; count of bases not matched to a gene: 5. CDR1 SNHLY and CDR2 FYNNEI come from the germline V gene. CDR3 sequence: CASSEGRTGISNQPQHF. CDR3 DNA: TGTGCCAGCAGTGAAGGGCGGACAGGGATTAGCAATCAGCCCCAGCATTTT.